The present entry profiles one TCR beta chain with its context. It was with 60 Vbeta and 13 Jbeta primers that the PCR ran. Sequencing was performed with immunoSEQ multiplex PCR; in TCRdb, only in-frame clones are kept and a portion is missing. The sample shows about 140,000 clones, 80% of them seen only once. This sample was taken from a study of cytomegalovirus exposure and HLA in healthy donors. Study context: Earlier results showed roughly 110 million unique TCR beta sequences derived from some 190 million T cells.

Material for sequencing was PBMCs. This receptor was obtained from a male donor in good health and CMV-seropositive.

CDR3 in amino acids: CASSLLTGNTGELFF. The CDR3 nucleotides are TGTGCCAGCAGCTTACTTACAGGGAACACCGGGGAGCTGTTTTTT. This rearrangement joins TRBV7-2 to TRBJ2-2, with D perhaps TRBD1 (5 bases). Trimming removed 2 bases at V and 1 base at J, with 8 bases between. CDR1 is SGHTA, CDR2 FQGNSA, per germline. CDR3 length: 15 amino acids.